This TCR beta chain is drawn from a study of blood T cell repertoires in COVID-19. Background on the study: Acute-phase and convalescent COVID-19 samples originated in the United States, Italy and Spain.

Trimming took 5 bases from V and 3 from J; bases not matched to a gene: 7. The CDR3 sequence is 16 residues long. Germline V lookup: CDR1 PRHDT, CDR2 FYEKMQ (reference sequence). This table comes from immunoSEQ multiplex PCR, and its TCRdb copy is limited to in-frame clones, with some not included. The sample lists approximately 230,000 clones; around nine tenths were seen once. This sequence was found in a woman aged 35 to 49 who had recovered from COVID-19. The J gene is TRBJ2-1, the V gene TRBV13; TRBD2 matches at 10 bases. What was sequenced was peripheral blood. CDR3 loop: CASSPSGGGSYNEQFF. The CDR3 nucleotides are TGTGCCAGCAGCCCAAGCGGGGGGGGAAGCTACAATGAGCAGTTCTTC. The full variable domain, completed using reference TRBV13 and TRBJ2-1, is AAGVIQSPRHLIKEKRETATLKCYPIPRHDTVYWYQQGPGQDPQFLISFYEKMQSDKGSIPDRFSAQQFSDYHSELNMSSLELGDSALYFCASSPSGGGSYNEQFFGPGTRLTVL.